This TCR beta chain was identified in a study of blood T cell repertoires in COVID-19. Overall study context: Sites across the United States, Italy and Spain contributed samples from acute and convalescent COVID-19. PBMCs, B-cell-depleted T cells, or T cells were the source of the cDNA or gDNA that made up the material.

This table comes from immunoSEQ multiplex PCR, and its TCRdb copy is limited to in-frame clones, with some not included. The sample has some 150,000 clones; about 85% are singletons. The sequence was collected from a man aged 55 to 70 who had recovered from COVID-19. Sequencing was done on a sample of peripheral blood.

CDR3 residues: CATSRDRGYQETQYF. In DNA, the CDR3 is TGTGCCACCAGCAGAGATCGGGGGTACCAAGAGACCCAGTACTTC. This chain uses TRBV15 with TRBJ2-5; TRBD2 is a possible D gene (6 bases). Germline V gene lookup returns CDR1 LNHNV and CDR2 YYDKDF (reference sequence). V was cut by 0 bases and J by 0 bases, with 8 bases left in between. This CDR3 is 15 amino acids long.